This T cell receptor (beta chain) originates from a study of blood T cell repertoires in COVID-19. Study summary: There were acute and convalescent COVID-19 samples, and they came from the United States, Italy and Spain. T cells, B-cell-depleted T cells, or PBMCs provided the cDNA or gDNA that served as material.

Original processing methods: By means of reference gene primer amplification, nucleated cell counts were estimated. The method was immunoSEQ multiplex PCR; TCRdb's version includes in-frame clones alone and lacks a portion of them. Clonal size and the V and J genes are those of that table, whereas D and trimming came from the DNA. The data contain 60,000 or so clones, approximately 90% of them seen just once; the ten biggest clones take up roughly 8%. Germline V CDR1 and CDR2: MNHEY, SVGAGI. V gave up 6 bases and J gave up 9 bases, with 10 bases separating them. The CDR3 has 11 residues. Sequencing was performed on peripheral blood. The V and J genes are TRBV6-5 and TRBJ2-3; a possible D gene is TRBD2 (5 bases). The clonotype originates from a human donor with active COVID-19. The donor label of this sample is uncertain. CDR3 region: CASRERWTQYF. The CDR3 region has the DNA TGTGCCAGCAGGGAGCGGTGGACGCAGTATTTT.